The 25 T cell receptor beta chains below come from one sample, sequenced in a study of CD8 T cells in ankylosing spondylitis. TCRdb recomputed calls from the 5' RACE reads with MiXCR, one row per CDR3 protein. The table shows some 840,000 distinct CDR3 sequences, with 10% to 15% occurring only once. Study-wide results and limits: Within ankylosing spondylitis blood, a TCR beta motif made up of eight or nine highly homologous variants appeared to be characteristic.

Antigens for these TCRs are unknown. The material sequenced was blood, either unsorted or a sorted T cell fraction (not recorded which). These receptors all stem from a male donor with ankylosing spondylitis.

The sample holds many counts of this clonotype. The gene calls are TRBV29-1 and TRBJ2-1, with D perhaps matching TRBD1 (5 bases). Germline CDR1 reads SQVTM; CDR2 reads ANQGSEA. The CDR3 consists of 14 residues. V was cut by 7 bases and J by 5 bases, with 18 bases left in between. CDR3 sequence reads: CSGDSLGPDNEQFF. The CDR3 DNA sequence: TGCAGCGGTGACAGTTTGGGTCCGGACAATGAGCAGTTCTTC.

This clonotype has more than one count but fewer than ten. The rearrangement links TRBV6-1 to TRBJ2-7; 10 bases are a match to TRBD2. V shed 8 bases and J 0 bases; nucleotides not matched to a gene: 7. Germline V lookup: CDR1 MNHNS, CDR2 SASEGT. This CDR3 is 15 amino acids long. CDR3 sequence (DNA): TGTGCCAGCCGCCGACTAGCGGGTCTCTCCTACGAGCAGTACTTC. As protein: CASRRLAGLSYEQYF.

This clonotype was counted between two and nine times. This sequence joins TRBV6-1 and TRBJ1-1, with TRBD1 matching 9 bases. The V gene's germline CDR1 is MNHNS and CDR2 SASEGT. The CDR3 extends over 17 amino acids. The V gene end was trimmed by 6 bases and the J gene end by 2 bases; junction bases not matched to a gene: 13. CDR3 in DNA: TGTGCCAGCAGGCTTACAGGGGGCGCGACCCTAAACACTGAAGCTTTCTTT. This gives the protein CASRLTGGATLNTEAFF.

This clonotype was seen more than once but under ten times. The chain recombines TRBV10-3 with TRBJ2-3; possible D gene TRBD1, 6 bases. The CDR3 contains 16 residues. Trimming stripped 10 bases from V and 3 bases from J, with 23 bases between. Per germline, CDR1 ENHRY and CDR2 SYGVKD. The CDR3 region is CATCEGVDWITDTQYF. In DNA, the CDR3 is TGTGCCACCTGTGAGGGGGTTGACTGGATTACAGATACGCAGTATTTT.

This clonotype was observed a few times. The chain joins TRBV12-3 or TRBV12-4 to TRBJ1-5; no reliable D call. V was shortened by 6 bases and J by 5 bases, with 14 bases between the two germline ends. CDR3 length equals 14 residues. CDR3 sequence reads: CASRATSGDQPQHF. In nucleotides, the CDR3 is TGTGCCAGCAGGGCCACGAGTGGGGATCAGCCCCAGCATTTT.

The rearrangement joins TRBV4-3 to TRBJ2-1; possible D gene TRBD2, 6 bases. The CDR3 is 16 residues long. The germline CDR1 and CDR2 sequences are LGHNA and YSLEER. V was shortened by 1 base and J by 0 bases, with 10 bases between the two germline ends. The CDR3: CASSQVRERSYNEQFF. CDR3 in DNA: TGCGCCAGCAGCCAAGTACGGGAGCGCTCCTACAATGAGCAGTTCTTC.

CDR3 in amino acids: CASSPTSTGPRGYTF. The CDR3 DNA sequence: TGTGCCAGCAGCCCCACGTCGACAGGCCCCAGGGGCTACACCTTC. The chain recombines TRBV3-1 with TRBJ1-2; a possible D gene is TRBD1 (6 bases). Germline loops: CDR1 LGHDT, CDR2 YNNKEL (reference sequence). This CDR3 region has 15 residues. V was pared by 4 bases and J by 8 bases, with 20 bases between.

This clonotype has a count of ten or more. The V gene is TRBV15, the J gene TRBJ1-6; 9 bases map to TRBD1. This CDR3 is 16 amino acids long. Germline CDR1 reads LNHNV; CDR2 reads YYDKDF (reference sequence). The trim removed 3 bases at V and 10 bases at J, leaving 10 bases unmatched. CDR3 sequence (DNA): TGTGCCACCAGCAGGGACCCCGGGACAGGGCTGTCACCCCTCCACTTT. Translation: CATSRDPGTGLSPLHF.

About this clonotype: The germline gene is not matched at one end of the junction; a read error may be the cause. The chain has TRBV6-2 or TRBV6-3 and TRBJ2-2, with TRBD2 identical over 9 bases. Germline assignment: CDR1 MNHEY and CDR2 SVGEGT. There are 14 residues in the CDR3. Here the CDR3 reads CASRGLAKTGELFF. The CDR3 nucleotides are TGTGCCAGCAGAGGACTAGCGAAAACCGGGGAGCTGTTTTTT.

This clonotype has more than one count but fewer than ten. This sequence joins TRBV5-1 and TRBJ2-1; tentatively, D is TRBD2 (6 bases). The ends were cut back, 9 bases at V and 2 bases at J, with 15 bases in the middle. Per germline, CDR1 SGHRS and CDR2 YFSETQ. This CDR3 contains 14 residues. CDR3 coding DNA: TGCGCCACCGGGAGAGGGGATACCTACAATGAGCAGTTCTTC. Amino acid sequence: CATGRGDTYNEQFF.

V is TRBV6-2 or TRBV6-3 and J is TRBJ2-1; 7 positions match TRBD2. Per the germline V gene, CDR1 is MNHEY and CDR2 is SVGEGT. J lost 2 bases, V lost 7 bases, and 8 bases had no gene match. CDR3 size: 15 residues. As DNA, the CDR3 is TGTGCCAGCATCCGACTAGCAGGCACCTACAATGAGCAGTTCTTC. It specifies CASIRLAGTYNEQFF.

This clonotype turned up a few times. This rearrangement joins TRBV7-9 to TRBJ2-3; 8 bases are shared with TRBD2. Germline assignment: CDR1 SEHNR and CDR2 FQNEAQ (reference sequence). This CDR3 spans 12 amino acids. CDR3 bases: TGTGCAATAGGGACTAGTCCTAATACGCAGTATTTT. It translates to CAIGTSPNTQYF.

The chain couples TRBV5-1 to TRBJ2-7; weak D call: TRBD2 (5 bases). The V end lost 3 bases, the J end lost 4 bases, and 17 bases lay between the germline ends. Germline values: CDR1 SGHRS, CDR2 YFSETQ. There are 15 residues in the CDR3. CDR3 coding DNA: TGCGCCAGCAGCTCTTCACTTCGAAGGGAGTACGAGCAGTACTTC. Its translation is CASSSSLRREYEQYF.

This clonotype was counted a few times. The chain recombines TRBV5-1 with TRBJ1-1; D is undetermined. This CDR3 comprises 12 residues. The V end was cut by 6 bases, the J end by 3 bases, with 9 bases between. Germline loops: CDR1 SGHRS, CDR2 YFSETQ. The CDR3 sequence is CASKDPDTEAFF. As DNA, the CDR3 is TGCGCCAGCAAAGATCCGGACACTGAAGCTTTCTTT.

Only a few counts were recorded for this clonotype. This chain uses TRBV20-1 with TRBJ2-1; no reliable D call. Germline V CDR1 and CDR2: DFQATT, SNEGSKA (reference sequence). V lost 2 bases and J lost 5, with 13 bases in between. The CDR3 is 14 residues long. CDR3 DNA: TGCAGTGCTAGATCCCGCCCTCCGCACAATGAGCAGTTCTTC. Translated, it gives CSARSRPPHNEQFF.

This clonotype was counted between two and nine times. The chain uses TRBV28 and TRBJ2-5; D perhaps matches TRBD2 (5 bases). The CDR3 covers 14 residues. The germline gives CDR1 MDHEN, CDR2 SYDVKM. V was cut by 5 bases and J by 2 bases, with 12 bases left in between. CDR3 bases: TGTGCCAGCAGTCATCGGGATACACAAGAGACCCAGTACTTC. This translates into CASSHRDTQETQYF.

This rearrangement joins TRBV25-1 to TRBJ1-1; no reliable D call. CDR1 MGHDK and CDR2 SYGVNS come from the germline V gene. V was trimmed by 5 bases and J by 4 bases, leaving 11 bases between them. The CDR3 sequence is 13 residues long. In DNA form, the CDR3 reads TGTGCCAGCAGTAAAATAGGTGGCACTGAAGCTTTCTTT. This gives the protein CASSKIGGTEAFF.

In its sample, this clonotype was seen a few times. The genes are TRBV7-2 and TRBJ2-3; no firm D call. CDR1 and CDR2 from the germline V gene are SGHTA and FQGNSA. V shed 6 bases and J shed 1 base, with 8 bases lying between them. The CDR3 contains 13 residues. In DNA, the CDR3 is TGTGCCAGCAGGCAACAACGCACAGATACGCAGTATTTT. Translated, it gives CASRQQRTDTQYF.

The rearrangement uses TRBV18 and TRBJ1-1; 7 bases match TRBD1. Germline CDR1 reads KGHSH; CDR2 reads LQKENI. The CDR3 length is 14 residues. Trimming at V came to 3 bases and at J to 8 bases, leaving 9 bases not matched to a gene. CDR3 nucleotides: TGTGCCAGCTCACCTCAAAGACAGGGCAGCGAAGCTTTCTTT. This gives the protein CASSPQRQGSEAFF.

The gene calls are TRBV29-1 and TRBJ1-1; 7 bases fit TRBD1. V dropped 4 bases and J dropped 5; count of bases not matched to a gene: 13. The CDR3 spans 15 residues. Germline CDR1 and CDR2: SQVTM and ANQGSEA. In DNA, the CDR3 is TGCAGCGTTGCTAGATCGGACAGGTACTTGACTGAAGCTTTCTTT. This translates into CSVARSDRYLTEAFF.

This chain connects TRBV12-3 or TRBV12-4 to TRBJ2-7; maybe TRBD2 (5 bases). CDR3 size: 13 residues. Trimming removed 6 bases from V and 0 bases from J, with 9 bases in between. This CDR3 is CASSVGASYEQYF. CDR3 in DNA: TGTGCCAGCAGCGTGGGAGCCTCCTACGAGCAGTACTTC.

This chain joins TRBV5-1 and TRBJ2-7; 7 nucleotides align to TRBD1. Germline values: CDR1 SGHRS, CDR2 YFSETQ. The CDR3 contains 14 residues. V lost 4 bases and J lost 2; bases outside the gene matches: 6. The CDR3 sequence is CASSRPTGTYEQYF. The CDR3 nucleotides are TGCGCCAGCAGCCGCCCGACAGGGACCTACGAGCAGTACTTC.

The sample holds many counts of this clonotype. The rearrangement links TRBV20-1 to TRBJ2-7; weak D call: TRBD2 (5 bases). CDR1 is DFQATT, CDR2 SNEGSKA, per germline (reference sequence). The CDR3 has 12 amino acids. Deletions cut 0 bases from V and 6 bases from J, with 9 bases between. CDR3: CSARDRGLEQYF. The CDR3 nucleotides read TGCAGTGCTAGAGATAGAGGGCTCGAGCAGTACTTC.

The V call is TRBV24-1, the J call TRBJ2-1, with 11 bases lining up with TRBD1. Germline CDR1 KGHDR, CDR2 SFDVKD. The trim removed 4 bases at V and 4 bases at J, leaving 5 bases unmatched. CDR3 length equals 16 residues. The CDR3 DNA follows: TGTGCCACCAGTGACCCGGGACAGGGGGATTACAATGAGCAGTTCTTC. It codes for CATSDPGQGDYNEQFF.

CDR3 loop: CSATEGGQYTDTQYF. As DNA, the CDR3 is TGCAGTGCTACAGAAGGGGGACAATACACAGATACGCAGTATTTT. The chain employs TRBV20-1 and TRBJ2-3, with D possibly being TRBD1 (6 bases). The CDR3 loop spans 15 amino acids. Deletions cut 4 bases from V and 2 bases from J, with 16 bases between. The germline V gene encodes CDR1 DFQATT and CDR2 SNEGSKA (reference sequence).